These 4 T cell receptor beta chains came from one sample sequenced in a study of cytomegalovirus exposure and HLA in healthy donors. PCR used 60 Vbeta primers and 13 Jbeta primers. This table comes from immunoSEQ multiplex PCR, and its TCRdb copy is limited to in-frame clones, with some not included. The sample lists around 150,000 clones; around 84% were seen once. Material for sequencing was PBMCs. The source is a man aged 18 to 35 in good health and CMV-seropositive.

The chain has TRBV12-5 and TRBJ2-5; no clear D gene. The DNA end favors TRBJ2-7, so the J call may be wrong. Germline loops: CDR1 LGHNT, CDR2 FRNRAP. The CDR3 loop spans 11 amino acids. This CDR3 is CASGTYYEQYF. The CDR3 nucleotides read TGTGCTAGTGGCACCTATTACGAGCAGTACTTC.

The chain uses TRBV11-2 and TRBJ2-2; 10 positions agree with TRBD2. V shed 5 bases, J shed 5 bases, and the junction held 5 bases outside the gene matches. The V gene's germline CDR1 is SGHAT and CDR2 FQNNGV. The CDR3 loop spans 15 amino acids. CDR3 sequence: CASSAVLAGTGELFF. The CDR3 bases are TGTGCCAGCAGCGCAGTACTAGCGGGGACCGGGGAGCTGTTTTTT.

This chain uses TRBV5-1 with TRBJ2-7; 9 positions agree with TRBD1. V lost 4 bases and J lost 4; bases outside the gene matches: 9. Germline lookup yields CDR1 SGHRS and CDR2 YFSETQ. The CDR3 extends over 15 amino acids. The CDR3: CASSVGTGPTYEQYF. CDR3 in DNA: TGCGCCAGCAGCGTAGGGACAGGGCCTACTTACGAGCAGTACTTC.

This sequence joins TRBV7-2 and TRBJ1-5; 7 bases line up with TRBD1. Per the germline V gene, CDR1 is SGHTA and CDR2 is FQGNSA. The junction had 14 bases not matched to a gene; V was cut back by 2 bases and J by 7 bases. This CDR3 spans 17 amino acids. In nucleotides, the CDR3 is TGTGCCAGCAGCTTAACTTTCGGAGGGGGCGTGTGGCAGCCCCAGCATTTT. It yields the protein CASSLTFGGGVWQPQHF.